The entry below gives a single TCR beta chain sequence along with its context. Germline and junction disagree at one end, which may indicate a read error. These data originate in a study of cytomegalovirus exposure and HLA in healthy donors. 13 Jbeta primers and 60 Vbeta primers were used for the PCR. Here immunoSEQ multiplex PCR was the method, and the copy in TCRdb shows in-frame clones only, minus some. The sample contains about 200,000 clones, about 90% of which appear only once. CDR1 is SEHNR and CDR2 is FQNEAQ in the germline V gene (reference sequence). The length of the CDR3 is 15 residues. Material: PBMCs. The clonotype comes from a boy aged 2-9 years in good health and CMV-seronegative. The chain has TRBV7-9 and TRBJ2-7, with 10 positions matching TRBD1. The CDR3 is CASSPWTGGAYGQYF. The CDR3 nucleotides are TGTGCCAGCAGCCCCTGGACAGGGGGGGCCTACGGGCAGTACTTC.